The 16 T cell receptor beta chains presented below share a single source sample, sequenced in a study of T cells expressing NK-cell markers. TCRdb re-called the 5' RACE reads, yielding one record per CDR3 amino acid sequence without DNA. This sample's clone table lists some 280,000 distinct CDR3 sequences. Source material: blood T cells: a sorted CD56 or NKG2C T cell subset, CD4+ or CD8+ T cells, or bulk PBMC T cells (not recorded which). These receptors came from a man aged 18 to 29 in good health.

The CDR3 here is CASNLAGASQETQYF. The chain is built from TRBV9 and TRBJ2-5; TCRdb gives TRBD2 as the D gene, but with no DNA this cannot be confirmed. CDR3 length: 15 residues. Germline CDR1 is SGDLS and CDR2 is YYNGEE.

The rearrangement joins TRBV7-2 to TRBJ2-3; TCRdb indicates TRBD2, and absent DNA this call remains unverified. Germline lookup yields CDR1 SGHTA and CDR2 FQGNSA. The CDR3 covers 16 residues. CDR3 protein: CASSQTGGLNTDTQYF.

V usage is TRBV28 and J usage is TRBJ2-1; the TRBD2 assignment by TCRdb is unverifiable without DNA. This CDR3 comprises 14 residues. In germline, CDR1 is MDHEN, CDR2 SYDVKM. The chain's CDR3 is CASSKRGGYNEQFF.

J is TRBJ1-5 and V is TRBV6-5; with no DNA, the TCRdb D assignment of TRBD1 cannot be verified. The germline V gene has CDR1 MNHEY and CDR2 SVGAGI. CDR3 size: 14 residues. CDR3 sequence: CASSYFSTDQPQHF.

CDR3 residues: CASSPTSRTRDTGELFF. V usage is TRBV14 and J usage is TRBJ2-2; TCRdb proposes TRBD1, but this gene call is untestable without DNA. This CDR3 has 17 amino acids. Germline V gene sequence: CDR1 SGHDN, CDR2 FVKESK.

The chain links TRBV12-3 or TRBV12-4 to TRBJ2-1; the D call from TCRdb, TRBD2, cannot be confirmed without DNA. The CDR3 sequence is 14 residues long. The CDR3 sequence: CASSSRGPQTEQFF.

The CDR3 sequence: CASSLGLVGETQYF. The rearrangement joins TRBV12-3 or TRBV12-4 to TRBJ2-5. The CDR3 is 14 amino acids.

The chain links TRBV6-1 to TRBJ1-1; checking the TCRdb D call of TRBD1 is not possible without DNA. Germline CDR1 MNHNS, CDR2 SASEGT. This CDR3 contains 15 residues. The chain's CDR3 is CASSPRTGSNTEAFF.

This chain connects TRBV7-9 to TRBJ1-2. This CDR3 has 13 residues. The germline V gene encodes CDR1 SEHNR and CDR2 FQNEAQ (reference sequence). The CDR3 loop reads CASSDNPNYGYTF.

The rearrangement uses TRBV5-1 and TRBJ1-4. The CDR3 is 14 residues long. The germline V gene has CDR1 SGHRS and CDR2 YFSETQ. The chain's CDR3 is CASSLDTPREKLFF.

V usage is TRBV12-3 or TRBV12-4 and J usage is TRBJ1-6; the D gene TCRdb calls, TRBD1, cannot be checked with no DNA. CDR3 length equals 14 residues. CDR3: CASSLAGTHSPLHF.

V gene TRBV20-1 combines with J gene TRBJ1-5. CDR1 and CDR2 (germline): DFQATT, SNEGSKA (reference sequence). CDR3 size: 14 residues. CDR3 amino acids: CSAERTDFNQPQHF.

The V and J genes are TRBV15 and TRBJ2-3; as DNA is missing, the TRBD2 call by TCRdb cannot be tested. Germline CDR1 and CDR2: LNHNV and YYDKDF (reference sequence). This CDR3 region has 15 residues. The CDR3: CATSPRARGTDTQYF.

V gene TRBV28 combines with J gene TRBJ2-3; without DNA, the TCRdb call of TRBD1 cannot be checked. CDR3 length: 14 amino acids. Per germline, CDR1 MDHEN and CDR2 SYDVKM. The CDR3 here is CASRTPLRSDTQYF.

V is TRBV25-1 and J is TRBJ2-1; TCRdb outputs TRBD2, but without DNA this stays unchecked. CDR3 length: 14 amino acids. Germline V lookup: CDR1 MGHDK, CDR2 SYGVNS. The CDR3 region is CASRVAGGANEQFF.

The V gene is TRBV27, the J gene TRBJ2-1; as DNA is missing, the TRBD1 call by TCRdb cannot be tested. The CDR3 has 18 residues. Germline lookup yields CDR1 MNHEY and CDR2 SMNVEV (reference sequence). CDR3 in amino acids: CASSLRFWGTGEANEQFF.